The clone carrying this T cell receptor (beta chain) has only a few counts. Its antigen is not known. This CDR3 spans 14 amino acids. Germline loops: CDR1 SGHDT, CDR2 YYEEEE. V was pared by 4 bases and J by 13 bases, with 18 bases between. The data derive from a study of T cells in Graves' hyperthyroidism and ophthalmopathy. Study observations and caveats: Prediction of ophthalmopathy progression came a median 6.5 months pre-onset. A model of 13 V-J pairs discriminated ophthalmopathy from stable hyperthyroidism.

RNA transcripts gave rise to amplified TCR beta CDR3 regions. Carried out on the TCR CDR3, a first-round RT-PCR used the HTBI primer set. TCRdb analysed the multiplex PCR reads with MiXCR anew, one entry per CDR3 protein. The table records about 250,000 distinct CDR3 sequences, approximately 23% of them present only once. The specimen sequenced was blood. V gene TRBV5-6 combines with J gene TRBJ1-6, with D maybe TRBD1 (5 bases). The TCR was taken from a man aged 25-40 years with Graves' ophthalmopathy. The CDR3 nucleotides are TGTGCCAGCAGCGGGGGAAGGGCACGGCTGCCCCTCCACTTT. It codes for CASSGGRARLPLHF.